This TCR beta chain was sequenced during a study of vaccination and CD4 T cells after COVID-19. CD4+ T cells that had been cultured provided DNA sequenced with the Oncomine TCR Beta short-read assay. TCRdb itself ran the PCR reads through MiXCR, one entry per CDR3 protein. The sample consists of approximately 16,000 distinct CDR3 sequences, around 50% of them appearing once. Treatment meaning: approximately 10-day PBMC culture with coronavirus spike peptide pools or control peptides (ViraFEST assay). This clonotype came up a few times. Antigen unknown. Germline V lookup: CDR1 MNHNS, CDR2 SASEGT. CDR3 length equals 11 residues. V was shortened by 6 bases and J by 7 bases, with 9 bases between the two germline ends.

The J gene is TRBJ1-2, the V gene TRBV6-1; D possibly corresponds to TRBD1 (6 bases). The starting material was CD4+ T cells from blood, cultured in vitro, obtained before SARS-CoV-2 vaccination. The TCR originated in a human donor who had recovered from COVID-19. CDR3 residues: CASSNRVGYTF. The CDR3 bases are TGTGCCAGCAGCAACAGGGTTGGCTACACCTTC.